This T cell receptor beta chain was found in a study of blood T cell repertoires in COVID-19. Study at large: Samples taken during acute and convalescent COVID-19 were collected in the United States, Italy and Spain. Nucleic acid was either cDNA or gDNA, and it came from T cells, B-cell-depleted T cells, or PBMCs.

The Seattle patients, enrolled during active infection, were followed longitudinally. V dropped 9 bases and J dropped 3; count of bases not matched to a gene: 5. Germline V CDR1 and CDR2: KGHDR, SFDVKD. The CDR3 totals 13 residues. Original analysis: Amplification from reference gene primers served as the basis for estimated nucleated cell counts. The table came from immunoSEQ multiplex PCR; TCRdb's copy has only in-frame clones and leaves some out. Clone size and V and J calls were adopted from that table, with D and trimming inferred from the DNA. The table has 150,000 to 180,000 clones, roughly 88% seen once. This clone has more than one count but fewer than ten.

This clonotype originated in a man aged 55 to 70 with COVID-19, enrolled during active disease. The V call is TRBV24-1, the J call TRBJ1-1, with TRBD1 matching over 8 bases. Sample: peripheral blood. CDR3 in amino acids: CATLGTGYTEAFF. CDR3 in DNA: TGTGCCACCCTCGGGACAGGCTACACTGAAGCTTTCTTT.